This TCR beta chain was captured by sequencing in a study of patients and donors after allogeneic stem cell transplantation. Deletions cut 0 bases from V and 5 bases from J, with 17 bases between. CDR3 length: 16 amino acids. The germline CDR1 and CDR2 sequences are LGHNA and YSLEER. TCRdb passed the RT-PCR reads through MiXCR, listing each CDR3 protein once. This table has about a million distinct CDR3 sequences, under 20% appearing once. This sequence was found in a human donor who was either an allogeneic HSCT recipient or a stem cell or donor lymphocyte infusion donor (not recorded which). It is not recorded whose cells these are; they may come from a transplant donor. Sequencing used blood, either unsorted or a sorted T cell fraction (not recorded which). This chain links TRBV4-3 with TRBJ2-7; D is perhaps TRBD1 (6 bases). CDR3 DNA sequence: TGCGCCAGCAGCCAAGACGGGCCAGGGGTTTCGGACGAGCAGTACTTC. Amino acids: CASSQDGPGVSDEQYF.